This TCR beta chain was captured in a study of T cells in Graves' hyperthyroidism and ophthalmopathy. Study-level results: Within blood appeared most thyroid clonotypes that had expanded above 0.001. The model anticipated ophthalmopathy a median 6.5 months pre-onset.

The V end was cut by 6 bases, the J end by 0 bases, with 23 bases between. The CDR3 has 18 residues. Germline CDR1 and CDR2: SGHRS and YFSETQ. Amplified regions were TCR beta CDR3 sequences from RNA transcripts. First-round RT-PCR targeting the TCR CDR3 was performed with the HTBI primer set. One entry per CDR3 protein results from TCRdb running MiXCR on the multiplex PCR reads. This sample has under 550,000 distinct CDR3 sequences, with around 15% found just once. This clonotype has ten or more counts. Its specificity is not known. The sequenced sample was blood. This TCR came from a woman aged 18-29 years with Graves' hyperthyroidism. This chain joins TRBV5-1 and TRBJ2-3; unclear D gene. The CDR3 region is CASKSLGDGAPSTDTQYF. The CDR3 DNA reads TGCGCCAGCAAGTCTTTGGGTGACGGAGCGCCAAGCACAGATACGCAGTATTTT.